The 9 T cell receptor beta chains listed next were all sequenced from one sample in a study of blood T cell repertoires in COVID-19. Profiling relied on immunoSEQ multiplex PCR, and the TCRdb table lists in-frame clones only, not all of them. The sample yields around 250,000 clones, 84% seen once. Sample: peripheral blood. Every receptor here comes from a woman between 40 and 50 years old who had recovered from COVID-19.

A single count supports this clone. This chain links TRBV7-8 with TRBJ1-6; D possibly corresponds to TRBD1 (6 bases). The V and J ends lost 5 bases and 4 bases respectively, with 15 bases between them. CDR1 and CDR2 from the germline V gene are SGHVS and FQNEAQ. This CDR3 is 16 amino acids long. The CDR3 region is CASSRAGGFYNSPLHF. In nucleotides, the CDR3 is TGTGCCAGCAGCCGAGCTGGGGGCTTTTATAATTCACCCCTCCACTTT.

V and J are TRBV29-1 and TRBJ2-3; 12 bases agree with TRBD2. Unmatched junction bases numbered 6, after V lost 4 bases and J lost 4 bases. This CDR3 comprises 15 residues. The germline V gene encodes CDR1 SQVTM and CDR2 ANQGSEA. The CDR3 coding sequence is TGCAGCGTTGGATCTAGCGGGGGGGCGTCAGATACGCAGTATTTT. Residues: CSVGSSGGASDTQYF.

The V call is TRBV7-3, the J call TRBJ2-1; TRBD2 agrees at 10 bases. With 5 bases clipped from V and 9 bases from J, the junction kept 7 bases outside the gene matches. Looked up from germline, CDR1 is SGHTA and CDR2 is FQGTGA. This CDR3 contains 14 residues. The CDR3 sequence is CASSPQRGGFEQFF. Here the CDR3 DNA reads TGTGCCAGCAGCCCCCAGCGGGGGGGCTTTGAGCAGTTCTTC.

The chain is built from TRBV5-1 and TRBJ2-7; maybe TRBD1 (6 bases). The V gene lost 4 bases and the J gene lost 1 base, with 9 bases spanning the gap. Germline loops: CDR1 SGHRS, CDR2 YFSETQ. This CDR3 has 13 residues. As DNA, the CDR3 is TGCGCCAGCAGCATCGACAGGTCCTACGAGCAGTACTTC. Its translation is CASSIDRSYEQYF. Drawing the rest from reference TRBV5-1 and TRBJ2-7, the complete variable domain is KAGVTQTPRYLIKTRGQQVTLSCSPISGHRSVSWYQQTPGQGLQFLFEYFSETQRNKGNFPGRFSGRQFSNSRSEMNVSTLELGDSALYLCASSIDRSYEQYFGPGTRLTVT.

The chain recombines TRBV2 with TRBJ2-1, with 7 bases matching TRBD1. CDR3 length: 13 residues. In germline, CDR1 is SNHLY, CDR2 FYNNEI. V shed 8 bases and J 3 bases; nucleotides not matched to a gene: 4. CDR3 protein: CASGTDYYNEQFF. The CDR3 coding sequence is TGTGCCAGCGGGACAGACTACTACAATGAGCAGTTCTTC.

This clone was picked up a small number of times. This chain uses TRBV19 with TRBJ2-7; TRBD1 matches 7 bases. This CDR3 is built from 13 residues. J was trimmed by 5 bases and V by 5 bases; bases with no gene match: 6. Germline V gives CDR1 LNHDA, CDR2 SQIVND (reference sequence). For the CDR3, the DNA is TGTGCCAGTAGTCAGGGACAGTCTCACGAGCAGTACTTC. Its protein product is CASSQGQSHEQYF.

The chain joins TRBV15 to TRBJ1-2, with TRBD1 matching 8 bases. Germline CDR1 and CDR2: LNHNV and YYDKDF (reference sequence). The CDR3 is 15 amino acids. V shed 0 bases and J 7 bases; nucleotides not matched to a gene: 7. The CDR3 region has the DNA TGTGCCACCAGCAGAGATAAGGACAGGGCCTCTGGCTACACCTTC. Protein: CATSRDKDRASGYTF.

The rearrangement joins TRBV6-1 to TRBJ2-7, with D hard to call. Germline CDR1 MNHNS, CDR2 SASEGT. The CDR3 runs 12 residues. V lost 3 bases and J 6 bases, leaving 9 bases between the germline ends. CDR3 sequence: CASSDVGSEQYF. The CDR3 bases are TGTGCCAGCAGTGATGTCGGTTCCGAGCAGTACTTC.

For this clone: Relative to the germline gene, one junction end is altered; a read error may explain this. The genes are TRBV18 and TRBJ2-2, with D possibly TRBD1 on 5 matching bases. Germline CDR1 and CDR2: KGHSH and LQKENI. The CDR3 is 17 residues long. The CDR3 DNA follows: TGTGCCAGCACACCCCGAGCCCGACAGTCGAACACCGGGGAGCTGTTTTTT. It translates to CASTPRARQSNTGELFF.